This TCR beta chain was sequenced for a study of T cells after posttransplantation cyclophosphamide. Points from the study as a whole: TRB overlap between skin or GI tissue T cells and blood was limited. After PTCy, TRB diversity resembled that of CNI/methotrexate controls. Later blood repertoires were often dominated by clones from the donor CD8+ memory compartment.

CDR1 and CDR2 (germline): MGHRA, YSYEKL. This CDR3 spans 13 amino acids. Unmatched junction bases numbered 4, after V lost 4 bases and J lost 5 bases. A remark on this clone: Its specificity is not known.

Data came from immunoSEQ multiplex PCR; TCRdb stores just in-frame clones and leaves some out. The sample shows approximately 52,000 clones, around 84% of them seen only once. This sequence was found in a man between 25 and 39 years old with a blood cancer, CMV-positive, and with a related stem cell donor. The sequenced material came from PBMCs. V is TRBV4-1 and J is TRBJ2-5, with 7 bases that match TRBD2. The CDR3 sequence is CASSPTGGETQYF. The CDR3 bases are TGCGCCAGCAGCCCTACCGGGGGGGAGACCCAGTACTTC.